Following are 5 T cell receptor beta chains from one sample sequenced in a study of cytomegalovirus exposure and HLA in healthy donors (dated by TCRdb to 2015 to 2018). The library relied on the immunoSEQ multiplex PCR assay. A mixture of 60 forward primers for TCR Vbeta segments and 13 reverse primers for TCR Jbeta segments was used in the multiplex PCR. Not all clones reach the TCRdb copy of this immuneACCESS table, which keeps in-frame sequences only. Checked studies attribute under half of the gap to unresolved V genes and leave the rest unexplained. This sample gives 130,000 or so clones in total; 82% of them show up just once. Around 8.1% of the sample is held by the ten biggest clonotypes. The sample was PBMCs. These receptors originate from a woman in her fifties or sixties in good health and CMV-seropositive.

This clone was picked up one time. This chain uses TRBV9 with TRBJ2-2; 7 bases align to TRBD2. This CDR3 comprises 18 residues. Per germline, CDR1 SGDLS and CDR2 YYNGEE. Unmatched junction bases numbered 11, after V lost 3 bases and J lost 0 bases. The CDR3 sequence is CASSATSGALPNTGELFF. CDR3 sequence (DNA): TGTGCCAGCAGCGCCACGAGCGGGGCACTGCCGAACACCGGGGAGCTGTTTTTT. The variable domain in full, completed from reference TRBV9 and TRBJ2-2, reads DSGVTQTPKHLITATGQRVTLRCSPRSGDLSVYWYQQSLDQGLQFLIQYYNGEERAKGNILERFSAQQFPDLHSELNLSSLELGDSALYFCASSATSGALPNTGELFFGEGSRLTVL.

This chain joins TRBV7-2 and TRBJ2-7; 15 bases fit TRBD2. Trimming took 5 bases from V and 4 from J; bases not matched to a gene: 6. Per germline, CDR1 SGHTA and CDR2 FQGNSA. This CDR3 spans 16 amino acids. DNA of the CDR3: TGTGCCAGCAGCGCACTGGGACTAGCGGGGGGTTACGAGCAGTACTTC. Translated: CASSALGLAGGYEQYF.

V is TRBV4-1 and J is TRBJ2-2, with D possibly being TRBD2 (6 bases). Germline V gene data show CDR1 as MGHRA and CDR2 as YSYEKL. This CDR3 comprises 15 residues. Deletions cut 2 bases from V and 4 bases from J, with 11 bases between. The CDR3 region is CASSQSPGLTGELFF. As DNA, the CDR3 is TGCGCCAGCAGCCAATCACCGGGACTCACCGGGGAGCTGTTTTTT.

The rearrangement uses TRBV10-3 and TRBJ1-1; perhaps TRBD1 as D (6 bases). This CDR3 spans 18 amino acids. V dropped 0 bases and J dropped 0 bases, with 17 bases sitting between them. Germline V lookup: CDR1 ENHRY, CDR2 SYGVKD. CDR3 amino acids: CAISESGGPAEMNTEAFF. The CDR3, as DNA: TGTGCCATCAGTGAGTCGGGGGGGCCCGCCGAAATGAACACTGAAGCTTTCTTT.

The V gene is TRBV5-1, the J gene TRBJ1-2; possibly TRBD1 for D (6 bases). Germline V CDR1 and CDR2: SGHRS, YFSETQ. The CDR3 length is 14 residues. Trimming left V 4 bases short and J 7 bases short, with 17 bases between. The CDR3 here is CASSPDSQRGGYTF. CDR3 nucleotide sequence: TGCGCCAGCAGCCCGGACAGCCAAAGGGGTGGCTACACCTTC.